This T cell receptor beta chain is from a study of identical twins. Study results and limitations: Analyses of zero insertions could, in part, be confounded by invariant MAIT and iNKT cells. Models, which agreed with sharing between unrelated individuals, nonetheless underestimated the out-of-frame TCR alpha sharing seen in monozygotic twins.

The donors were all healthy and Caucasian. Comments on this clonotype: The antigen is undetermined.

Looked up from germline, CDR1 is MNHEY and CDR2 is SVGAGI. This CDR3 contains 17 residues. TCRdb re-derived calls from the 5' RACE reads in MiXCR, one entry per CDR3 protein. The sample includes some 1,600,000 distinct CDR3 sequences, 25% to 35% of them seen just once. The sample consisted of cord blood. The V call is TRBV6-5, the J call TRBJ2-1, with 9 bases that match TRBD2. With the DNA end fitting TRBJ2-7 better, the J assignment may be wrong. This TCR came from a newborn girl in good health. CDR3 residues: CASSYSVVAGGGNEQYF. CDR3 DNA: TGTGCCAGCAGTTACTCGGTTGTGGCGGGAGGGGGAAATGAGCAGTACTTC.